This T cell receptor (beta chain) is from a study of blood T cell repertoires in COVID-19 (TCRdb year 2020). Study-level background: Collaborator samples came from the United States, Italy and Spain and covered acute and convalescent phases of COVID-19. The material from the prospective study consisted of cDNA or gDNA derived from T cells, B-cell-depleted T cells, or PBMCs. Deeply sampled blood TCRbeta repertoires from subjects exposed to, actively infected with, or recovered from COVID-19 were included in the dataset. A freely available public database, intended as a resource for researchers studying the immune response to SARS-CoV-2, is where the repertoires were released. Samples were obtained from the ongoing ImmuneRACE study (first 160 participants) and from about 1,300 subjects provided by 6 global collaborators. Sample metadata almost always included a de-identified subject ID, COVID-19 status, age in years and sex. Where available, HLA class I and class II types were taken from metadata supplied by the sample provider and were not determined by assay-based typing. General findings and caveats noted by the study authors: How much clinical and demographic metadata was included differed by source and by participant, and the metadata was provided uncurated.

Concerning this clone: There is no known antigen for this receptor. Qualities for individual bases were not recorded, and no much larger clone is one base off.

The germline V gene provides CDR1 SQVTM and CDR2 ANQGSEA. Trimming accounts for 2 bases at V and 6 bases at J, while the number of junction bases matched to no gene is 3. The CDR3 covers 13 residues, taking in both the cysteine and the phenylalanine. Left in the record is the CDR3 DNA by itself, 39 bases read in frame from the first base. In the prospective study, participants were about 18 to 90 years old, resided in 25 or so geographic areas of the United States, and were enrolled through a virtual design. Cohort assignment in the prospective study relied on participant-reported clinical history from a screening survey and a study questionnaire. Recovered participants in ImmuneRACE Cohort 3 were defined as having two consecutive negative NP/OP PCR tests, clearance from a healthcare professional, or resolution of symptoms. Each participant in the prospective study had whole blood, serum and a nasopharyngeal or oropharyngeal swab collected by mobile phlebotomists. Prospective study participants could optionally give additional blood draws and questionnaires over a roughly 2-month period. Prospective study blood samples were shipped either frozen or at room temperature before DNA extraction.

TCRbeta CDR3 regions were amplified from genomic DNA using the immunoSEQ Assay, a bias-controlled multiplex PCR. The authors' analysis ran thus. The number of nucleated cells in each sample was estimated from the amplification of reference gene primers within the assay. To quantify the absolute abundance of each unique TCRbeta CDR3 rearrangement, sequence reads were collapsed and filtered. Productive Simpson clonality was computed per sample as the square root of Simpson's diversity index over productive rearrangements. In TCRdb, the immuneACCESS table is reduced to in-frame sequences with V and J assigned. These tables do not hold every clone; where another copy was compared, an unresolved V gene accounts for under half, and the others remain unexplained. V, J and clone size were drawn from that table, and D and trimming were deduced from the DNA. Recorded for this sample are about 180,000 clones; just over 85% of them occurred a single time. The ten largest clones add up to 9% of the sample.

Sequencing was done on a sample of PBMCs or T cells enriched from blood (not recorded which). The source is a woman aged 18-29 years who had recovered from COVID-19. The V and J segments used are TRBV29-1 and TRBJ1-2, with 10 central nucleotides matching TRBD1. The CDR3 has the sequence CSVERDRGDGYTF. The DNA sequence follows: TGCAGCGTTGAACGGGACAGGGGAGATGGCTACACCTTC.